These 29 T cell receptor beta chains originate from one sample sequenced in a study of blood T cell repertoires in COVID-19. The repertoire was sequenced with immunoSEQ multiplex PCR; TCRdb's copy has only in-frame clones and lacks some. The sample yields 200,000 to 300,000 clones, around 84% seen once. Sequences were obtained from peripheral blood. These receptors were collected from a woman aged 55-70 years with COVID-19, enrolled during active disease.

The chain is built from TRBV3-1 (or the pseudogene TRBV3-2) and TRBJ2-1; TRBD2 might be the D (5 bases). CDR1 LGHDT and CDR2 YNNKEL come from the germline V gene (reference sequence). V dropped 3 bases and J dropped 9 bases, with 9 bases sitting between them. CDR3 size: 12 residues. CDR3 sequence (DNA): TGTGCCAGCAGCCATGCCAGCGGTGAGCAGTTCTTC. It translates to CASSHASGEQFF.

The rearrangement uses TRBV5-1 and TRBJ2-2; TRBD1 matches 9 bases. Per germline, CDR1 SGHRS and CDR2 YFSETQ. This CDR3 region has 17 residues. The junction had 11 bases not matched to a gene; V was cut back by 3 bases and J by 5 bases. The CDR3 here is CASSSKVQGAITGELFF. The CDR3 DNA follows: TGCGCCAGCAGCTCGAAAGTACAGGGGGCCATAACCGGGGAGCTGTTTTTT.

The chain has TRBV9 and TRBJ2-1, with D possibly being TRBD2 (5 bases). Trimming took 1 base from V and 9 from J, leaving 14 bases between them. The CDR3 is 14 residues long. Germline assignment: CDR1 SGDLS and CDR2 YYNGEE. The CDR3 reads CASSVTFGEGEQFF. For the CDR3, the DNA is TGTGCCAGCAGCGTAACTTTCGGTGAGGGTGAGCAGTTCTTC. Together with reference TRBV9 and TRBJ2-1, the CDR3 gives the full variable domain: DSGVTQTPKHLITATGQRVTLRCSPRSGDLSVYWYQQSLDQGLQFLIQYYNGEERAKGNILERFSAQQFPDLHSELNLSSLELGDSALYFCASSVTFGEGEQFFGPGTRLTVL.

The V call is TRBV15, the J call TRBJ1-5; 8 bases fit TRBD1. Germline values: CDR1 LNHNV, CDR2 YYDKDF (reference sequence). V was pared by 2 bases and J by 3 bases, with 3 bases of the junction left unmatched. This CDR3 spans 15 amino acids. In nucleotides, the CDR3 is TGTGCCACCAGCAGAAAGACAGGGGTCAATCAGCCCCAGCATTTT. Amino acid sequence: CATSRKTGVNQPQHF.

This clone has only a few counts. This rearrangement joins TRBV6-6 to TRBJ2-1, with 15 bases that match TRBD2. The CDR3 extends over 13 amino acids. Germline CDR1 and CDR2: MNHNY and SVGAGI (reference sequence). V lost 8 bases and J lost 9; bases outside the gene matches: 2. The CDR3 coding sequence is TGTGCCAGCGGACTAGCGGGAGGGGGTGAGCAGTTCTTC. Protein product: CASGLAGGGEQFF.

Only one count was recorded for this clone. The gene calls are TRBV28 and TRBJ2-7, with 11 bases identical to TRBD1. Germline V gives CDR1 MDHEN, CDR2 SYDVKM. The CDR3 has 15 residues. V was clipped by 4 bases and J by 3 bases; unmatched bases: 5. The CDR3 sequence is CASSYTGTGGYEQYF. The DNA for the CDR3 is TGTGCCAGCAGTTATACCGGGACAGGGGGCTACGAGCAGTACTTC.

The CDR3 DNA is TGTGCCTGGGCGGGGGAACAGACTGGAAACACCATATATTTT. Protein product: CAWAGEQTGNTIYF. The rearrangement joins TRBV30 to TRBJ1-3, with a possible D match to TRBD1 (5 bases). Germline-derived CDR1 and CDR2 are GTSNPN and SVGIG (reference sequence). The germline V and J ends were trimmed by 5 bases and 2 bases, with 13 bases remaining between them. The CDR3 totals 14 residues.

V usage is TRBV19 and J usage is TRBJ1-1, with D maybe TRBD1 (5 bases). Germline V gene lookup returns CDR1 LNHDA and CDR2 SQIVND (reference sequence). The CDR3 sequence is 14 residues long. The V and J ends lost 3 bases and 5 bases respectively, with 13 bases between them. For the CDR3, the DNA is TGTGCCAGTAGTATCAGCAGGGTACAGACTGAAGCTTTCTTT. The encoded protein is CASSISRVQTEAFF.

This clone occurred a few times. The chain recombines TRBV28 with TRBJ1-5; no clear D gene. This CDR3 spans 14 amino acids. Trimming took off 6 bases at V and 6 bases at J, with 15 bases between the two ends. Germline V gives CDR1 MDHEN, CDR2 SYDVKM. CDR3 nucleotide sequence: TGTGCCAGCAGCACGATATCGGGAGGTCAGCCCCAGCATTTT. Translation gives CASSTISGGQPQHF. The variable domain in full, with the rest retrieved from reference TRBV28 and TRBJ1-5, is DVKVTQSSRYLVKRTGEKVFLECVQDMDHENMFWYRQDPGLGLRLIYFSYDVKMKEKGDIPEGYSVSREKKERFSLILESASTNQTSMYLCASSTISGGQPQHFGDGTRLSIL.

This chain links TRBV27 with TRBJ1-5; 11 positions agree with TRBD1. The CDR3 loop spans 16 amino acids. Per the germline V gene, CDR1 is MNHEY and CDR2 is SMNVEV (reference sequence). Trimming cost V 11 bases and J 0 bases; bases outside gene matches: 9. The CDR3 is CACGGTGGYSNQPQHF. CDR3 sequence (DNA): TGTGCCTGTGGGGGGACAGGGGGTTATAGCAATCAGCCCCAGCATTTT.

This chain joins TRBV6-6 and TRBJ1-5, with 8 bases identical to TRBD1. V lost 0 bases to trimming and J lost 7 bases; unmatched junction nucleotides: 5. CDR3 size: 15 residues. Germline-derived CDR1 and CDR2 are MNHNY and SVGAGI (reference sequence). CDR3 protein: CASSYSGQGDQPQHF. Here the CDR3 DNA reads TGTGCCAGCAGTTACTCTGGACAGGGAGACCAGCCCCAGCATTTT.

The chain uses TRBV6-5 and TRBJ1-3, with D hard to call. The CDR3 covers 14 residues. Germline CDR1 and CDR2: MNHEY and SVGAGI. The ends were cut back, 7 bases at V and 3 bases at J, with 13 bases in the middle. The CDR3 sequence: CASNQPGSGNTIYF. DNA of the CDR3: TGTGCCAGCAATCAGCCGGGAAGTGGAAACACCATATATTTT.

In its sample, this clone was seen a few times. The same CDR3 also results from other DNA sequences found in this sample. DNA for the CDR3: TGCGCCAGCAGCTTAGCGGGAGGAGGCGCCGGGGAGCTGTTTTTT. It is translated as CASSLAGGGAGELFF. V and J are TRBV5-1 and TRBJ2-2; 9 bases match TRBD2. The CDR3 extends over 15 amino acids. Germline trimming cut 2 bases from V and 6 bases from J; bases unmatched to any gene: 5. Germline CDR1 reads SGHRS; CDR2 reads YFSETQ.

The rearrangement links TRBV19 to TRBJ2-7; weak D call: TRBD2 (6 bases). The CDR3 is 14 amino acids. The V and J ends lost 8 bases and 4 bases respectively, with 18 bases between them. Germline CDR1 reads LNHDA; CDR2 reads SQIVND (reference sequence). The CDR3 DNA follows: TGTGCCAGTTCCTACGGGACTCCGAAATACGAGCAGTACTTC. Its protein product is CASSYGTPKYEQYF. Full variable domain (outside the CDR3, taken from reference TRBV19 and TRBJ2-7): DGGITQSPKYLFRKEGQNVTLSCEQNLNHDAMYWYRQDPGQGLRLIYYSQIVNDFQKGDIAEGYSVSREKKESFPLTVTSAQKNPTAFYLCASSYGTPKYEQYFGPGTRLTVT.

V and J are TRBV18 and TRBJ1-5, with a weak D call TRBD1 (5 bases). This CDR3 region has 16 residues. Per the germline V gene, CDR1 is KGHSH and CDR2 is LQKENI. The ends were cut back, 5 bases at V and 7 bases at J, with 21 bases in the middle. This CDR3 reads CASSRQEVGKGQPQHF. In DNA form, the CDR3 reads TGTGCCAGCTCAAGGCAGGAAGTAGGGAAGGGGCAGCCCCAGCATTTT.

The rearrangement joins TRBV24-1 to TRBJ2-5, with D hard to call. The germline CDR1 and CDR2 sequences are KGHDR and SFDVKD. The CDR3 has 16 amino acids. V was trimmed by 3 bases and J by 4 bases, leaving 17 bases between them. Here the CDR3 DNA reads TGTGCCACCAGTGATCCTCTCGAGTACCCCATAGAGACCCAGTACTTC. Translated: CATSDPLEYPIETQYF.

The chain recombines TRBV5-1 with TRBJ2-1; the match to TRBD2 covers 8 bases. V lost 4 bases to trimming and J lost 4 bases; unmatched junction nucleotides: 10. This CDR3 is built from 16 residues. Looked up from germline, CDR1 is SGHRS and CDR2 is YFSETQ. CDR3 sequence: CASSRTGTRPYNEQFF. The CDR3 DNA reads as TGCGCCAGCAGCCGAACCGGGACTAGACCTTACAATGAGCAGTTCTTC.

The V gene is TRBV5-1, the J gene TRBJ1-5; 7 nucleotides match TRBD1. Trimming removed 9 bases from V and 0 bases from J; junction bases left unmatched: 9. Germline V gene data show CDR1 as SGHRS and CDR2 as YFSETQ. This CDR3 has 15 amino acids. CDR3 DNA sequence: TGCGCCAACGAAAGACAGGGCCATAGCAATCAGCCCCAGCATTTT. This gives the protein CANERQGHSNQPQHF.

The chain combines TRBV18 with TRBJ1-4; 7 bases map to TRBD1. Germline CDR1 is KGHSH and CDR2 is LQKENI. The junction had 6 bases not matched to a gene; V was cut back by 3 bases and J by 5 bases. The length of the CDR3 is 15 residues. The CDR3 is CASSPQGGTNEKLFF. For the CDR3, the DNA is TGTGCCAGCTCACCGCAGGGGGGAACCAATGAAAAACTGTTTTTT.

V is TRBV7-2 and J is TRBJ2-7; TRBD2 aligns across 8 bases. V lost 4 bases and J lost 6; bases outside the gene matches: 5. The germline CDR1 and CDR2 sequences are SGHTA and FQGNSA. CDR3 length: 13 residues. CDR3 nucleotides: TGTGCCAGCAGCTCTCGGACTAGCACCGAGCAGTACTTC. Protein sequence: CASSSRTSTEQYF.

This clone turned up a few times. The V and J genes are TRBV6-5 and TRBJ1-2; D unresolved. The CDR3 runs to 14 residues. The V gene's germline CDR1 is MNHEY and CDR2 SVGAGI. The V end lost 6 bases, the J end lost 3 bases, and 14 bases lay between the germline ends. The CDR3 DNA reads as TGTGCCAGCAGATTCACGACATATGACTATGGCTACACCTTC. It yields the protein CASRFTTYDYGYTF.

The CDR3 DNA is TGTGCCAGCAGCTTGGGGACTAGCGAGTACAATGAGCAGTTCTTC. This sequence encodes CASSLGTSEYNEQFF. The chain combines TRBV11-3 with TRBJ2-1, with 10 bases lining up with TRBD2. The CDR3 extends over 15 amino acids. The V segment lost 3 bases and the J segment 4 bases; nucleotides outside the gene matches: 3. Germline V CDR1 and CDR2: SGHNT, YENEEA.

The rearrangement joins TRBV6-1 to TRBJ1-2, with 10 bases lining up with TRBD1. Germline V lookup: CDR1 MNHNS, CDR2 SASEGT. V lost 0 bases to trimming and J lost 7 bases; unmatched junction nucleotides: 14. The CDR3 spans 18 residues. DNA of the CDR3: TGTGCCAGCAGTGAAGCCCCCGCGAGGACAGGGGGAAGTAGTGGCTACACCTTC. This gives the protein CASSEAPARTGGSSGYTF.

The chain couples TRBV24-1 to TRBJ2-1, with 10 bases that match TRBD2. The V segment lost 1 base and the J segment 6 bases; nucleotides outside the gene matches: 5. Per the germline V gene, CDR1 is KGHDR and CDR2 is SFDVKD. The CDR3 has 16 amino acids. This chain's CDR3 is CATSDFRTSGPNEQFF. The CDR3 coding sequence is TGTGCCACCAGTGATTTTAGGACTAGCGGCCCCAATGAGCAGTTCTTC.

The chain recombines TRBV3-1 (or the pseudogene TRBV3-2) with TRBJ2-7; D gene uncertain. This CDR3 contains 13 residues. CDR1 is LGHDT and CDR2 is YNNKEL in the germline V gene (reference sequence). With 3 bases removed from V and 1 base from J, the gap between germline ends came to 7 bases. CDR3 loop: CASSHTTSYEQYF. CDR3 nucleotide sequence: TGTGCCAGCAGCCACACTACGTCCTACGAGCAGTACTTC.

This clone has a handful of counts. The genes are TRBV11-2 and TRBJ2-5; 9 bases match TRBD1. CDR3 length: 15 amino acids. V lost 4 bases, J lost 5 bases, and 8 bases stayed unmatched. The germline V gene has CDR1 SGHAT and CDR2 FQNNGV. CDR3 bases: TGTGCCAGCAGCTCACAGGGGGCGGGTAGCGAGACCCAGTACTTC. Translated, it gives CASSSQGAGSETQYF.

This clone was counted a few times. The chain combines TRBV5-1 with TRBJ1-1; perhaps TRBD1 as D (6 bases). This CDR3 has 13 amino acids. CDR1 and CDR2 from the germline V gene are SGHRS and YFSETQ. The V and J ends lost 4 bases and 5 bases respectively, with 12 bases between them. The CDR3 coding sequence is TGCGCCAGCAGCGATACAGGGATAACTGAAGCTTTCTTT. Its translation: CASSDTGITEAFF.

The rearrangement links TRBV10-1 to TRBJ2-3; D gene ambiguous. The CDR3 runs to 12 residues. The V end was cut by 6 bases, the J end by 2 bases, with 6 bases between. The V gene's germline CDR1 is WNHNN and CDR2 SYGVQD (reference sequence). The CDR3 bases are TGCGCCAGCAGCGACAACACAGATACGCAGTATTTT. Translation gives CASSDNTDTQYF.

The CDR3 loop reads CASSFSGRDTGELFF. For the CDR3, the DNA is TGCGCCAGCAGCTTTAGCGGGAGGGACACCGGGGAGCTGTTTTTT. V usage is TRBV5-1 and J usage is TRBJ2-2, with 11 bases matching TRBD2. The CDR3 loop spans 15 amino acids. Losses at the gene ends were 2 bases for V and 3 bases for J; bases not matched to a gene: 0. Germline CDR1 SGHRS, CDR2 YFSETQ.